Listed below are T cell receptor beta chains from one sample, sequenced in a study of PD-1 blockade in classical Hodgkin lymphoma. Some clones are missing from TCRdb's copy, which holds only in-frame ones; the method was immunoSEQ multiplex PCR. The table shows roughly 100,000 clones, with about 92% occurring only once. Material: peripheral blood mononuclear cells (PBMCs), obtained before the fourth cycle of nivolumab. These receptors were collected from a human donor with classical Hodgkin lymphoma. Each CDR3 is given with its conserved first and last residue. The D gene is left open where the match is weak. Clone size is shown for a subset of rows, as once, few, many or a class of expanded clone.

cdr3_aa: CSGVLAGNYGYTF; cdr3_nt: TGCAGTGGCGTCCTGGCAGGGAACTATGGCTACACCTTC; clone_size: .; d_call: .; cdr3_length: 13; j_call: TRBJ1-2; v_call: TRBV29-1
cdr3_aa: CASSPGTSGFGNEQFF; cdr3_nt: TGTGCCAGCAGTCCAGGGACTAGCGGCTTTGGGAATGAGCAGTTCTTC; clone_size: .; d_call: TRBD2; cdr3_length: 16; j_call: TRBJ2-1; v_call: TRBV27
cdr3_aa: CASSPLPYQETQYF; cdr3_nt: TGTGCCAGCAGCCCCCTACCGTACCAAGAGACCCAGTACTTC; clone_size: .; d_call: .; cdr3_length: 14; j_call: TRBJ2-5; v_call: TRBV9
cdr3_aa: CATSRDQREARTDTQYF; cdr3_nt: TGTGCCACCAGCAGAGACCAGCGGGAGGCACGCACAGATACGCAGTATTTT; clone_size: .; d_call: TRBD2; cdr3_length: 17; j_call: TRBJ2-3; v_call: TRBV15
cdr3_aa: CASSFPGLLYNEQFF; cdr3_nt: TGTGCCAGCAGCTTCCCTGGACTACTATACAATGAGCAGTTCTTC; clone_size: .; d_call: .; cdr3_length: 15; j_call: TRBJ2-1; v_call: TRBV7-2
cdr3_aa: CATTLEGFNRGLNTEAFF; cdr3_nt: TGTGCCACTACGCTAGAGGGTTTCAATCGGGGGCTGAACACTGAAGCTTTCTTT; clone_size: .; d_call: .; cdr3_length: 18; j_call: TRBJ1-1; v_call: TRBV19
cdr3_aa: CASSGSNQPQHF; cdr3_nt: TGTGCCAGCAGCGGTAGCAATCAGCCCCAGCATTTT; clone_size: few; d_call: .; cdr3_length: 12; j_call: TRBJ1-5; v_call: TRBV9
cdr3_aa: CASSFRDIGTSGRVNDEQYF; cdr3_nt: TGTGCCAGCAGTTTCCGAGACATCGGGACTAGCGGGAGGGTAAACGACGAGCAGTACTTC; clone_size: .; d_call: TRBD2; cdr3_length: 20; j_call: TRBJ2-7; v_call: TRBV28
cdr3_aa: CASSGLGLGDNEQFF; cdr3_nt: TGTGCCAGCAGTGGTCTTGGTTTGGGGGACAATGAGCAGTTCTTC; clone_size: .; d_call: .; cdr3_length: 15; j_call: TRBJ2-1; v_call: TRBV2
cdr3_aa: CASRTTTVVRTEAFF; cdr3_nt: TGTGCCAGCAGAACAACGACAGTCGTTCGGACTGAAGCTTTCTTT; clone_size: .; d_call: .; cdr3_length: 15; j_call: TRBJ1-1; v_call: TRBV6-6
cdr3_aa: CASSLSSFPETQYF; cdr3_nt: TGTGCCAGCAGCCTATCTAGCTTCCCAGAGACCCAGTACTTC; clone_size: .; d_call: .; cdr3_length: 14; j_call: TRBJ2-5; v_call: TRBV7-9
cdr3_aa: CASSRPRGPYNEQFF; cdr3_nt: TGTGCCAGCAGTCGCCCCAGGGGCCCCTACAATGAGCAGTTCTTC; clone_size: .; d_call: .; cdr3_length: 15; j_call: TRBJ2-1; v_call: TRBV2
cdr3_aa: CASSSRAGGPHNEQFF; cdr3_nt: TGTGCCAGCAGCTCAAGAGCGGGAGGGCCTCACAATGAGCAGTTCTTC; clone_size: .; d_call: TRBD2; cdr3_length: 16; j_call: TRBJ2-1; v_call: TRBV7-6
cdr3_aa: CASSPPNGNTEAFF; cdr3_nt: TGTGCCAGCTCACCACCTAACGGGAACACTGAAGCTTTCTTT; clone_size: .; d_call: .; cdr3_length: 14; j_call: TRBJ1-1; v_call: TRBV18
cdr3_aa: CASTNTNGAYNEQFF; cdr3_nt: TGTGCCAGCACCAATACAAATGGGGCCTACAATGAGCAGTTCTTC; clone_size: once; d_call: .; cdr3_length: 15; j_call: TRBJ2-1; v_call: TRBV28
cdr3_aa: CASSLARGGHEQFF; cdr3_nt: TGCGCCAGCAGCTTGGCACGTGGGGGGCATGAGCAGTTCTTC; clone_size: .; d_call: .; cdr3_length: 14; j_call: TRBJ2-1; v_call: TRBV5-1
cdr3_aa: CASRLDTPRGTQYF; cdr3_nt: TGTGCCAGCAGACTAGACACGCCGCGGGGGACCCAGTACTTC; clone_size: .; d_call: .; cdr3_length: 14; j_call: TRBJ2-5; v_call: TRBV28
cdr3_aa: CASSQDRVATQYF; cdr3_nt: TGTGCCAGCAGCCAAGATCGCGTCGCGACGCAGTATTTT; clone_size: .; d_call: .; cdr3_length: 13; j_call: TRBJ2-3; v_call: TRBV14
cdr3_aa: CASSNSGTQAYEQYF; cdr3_nt: TGTGCCAGCAGCAATTCCGGGACACAAGCATACGAGCAGTACTTC; clone_size: .; d_call: .; cdr3_length: 15; j_call: TRBJ2-7; v_call: TRBV21-1
cdr3_aa: CASSHPGGGTYEQYF; cdr3_nt: TGTGCCAGCAGCCATCCGGGAGGAGGGACCTACGAGCAGTACTTC; clone_size: .; d_call: TRBD2; cdr3_length: 15; j_call: TRBJ2-7; v_call: TRBV14
cdr3_aa: CASSYLLAGNTGELFF; cdr3_nt: TGTGCCAGCAGTTACTTACTAGCGGGGAACACCGGGGAGCTGTTTTTT; clone_size: .; d_call: TRBD2; cdr3_length: 16; j_call: TRBJ2-2; v_call: TRBV6-6
cdr3_aa: CASRVLGDTQYF; cdr3_nt: TGCGCCAGCAGGGTATTAGGAGATACGCAGTATTTT; clone_size: .; d_call: .; cdr3_length: 12; j_call: TRBJ2-3; v_call: TRBV5-1
cdr3_aa: CASSQYFPGQGATAFF; cdr3_nt: TGTGCCAGCAGCCAATACTTCCCGGGACAGGGGGCTACTGCTTTCTTT; clone_size: .; d_call: TRBD1; cdr3_length: 16; j_call: TRBJ1-1; v_call: TRBV14
cdr3_aa: CASSLGSGVSGNTIYF; cdr3_nt: TGCGCCAGCAGCTTGGGTTCGGGCGTCTCTGGAAACACCATATATTTT; clone_size: .; d_call: .; cdr3_length: 16; j_call: TRBJ1-3; v_call: TRBV5-1
cdr3_aa: CASSYRLAGWMGAQYF; cdr3_nt: TGTGCCAGCAGTTATCGACTAGCGGGATGGATGGGGGCCCAGTACTTC; clone_size: .; d_call: TRBD2; cdr3_length: 16; j_call: TRBJ2-5; v_call: TRBV11-2
cdr3_aa: CASSGGFTYEQYF; cdr3_nt: TGTGCCAGTTCAGGGGGATTTACCTACGAGCAGTACTTC; clone_size: .; d_call: TRBD1; cdr3_length: 13; j_call: TRBJ2-7; v_call: TRBV7-9
cdr3_aa: CASSIGRETQYF; cdr3_nt: TGTGCCAGTAGTATAGGGAGGGAGACCCAGTACTTC; clone_size: .; d_call: .; cdr3_length: 12; j_call: TRBJ2-5; v_call: TRBV19
cdr3_aa: CASSPGTSGSIGEQFF; cdr3_nt: TGTGCCAGCAGCCCCGGGACTAGCGGGAGCATCGGTGAGCAGTTCTTC; clone_size: .; d_call: TRBD2; cdr3_length: 16; j_call: TRBJ2-1; v_call: TRBV5-4
cdr3_aa: CASSGVRGGTEAFF; cdr3_nt: TGTGCCAGCAGCGGCGTCCGGGGAGGCACTGAAGCTTTCTTT; clone_size: .; d_call: .; cdr3_length: 14; j_call: TRBJ1-1; v_call: TRBV7-2
cdr3_aa: CSVEGRVSNTEAFF; cdr3_nt: TGCAGCGTTGAAGGGAGGGTTTCGAACACTGAAGCTTTCTTT; clone_size: .; d_call: .; cdr3_length: 14; j_call: TRBJ1-1; v_call: TRBV29-1
cdr3_aa: CASSLHGTGDHEQYF; cdr3_nt: TGTGCCAGCAGTTTACACGGGACAGGGGACCACGAGCAGTACTTC; clone_size: .; d_call: TRBD1; cdr3_length: 15; j_call: TRBJ2-7; v_call: TRBV28
cdr3_aa: CASSLSSDSANTGELFF; cdr3_nt: TGTGCCAGCAGTTTATCGTCGGACAGCGCGAACACCGGGGAGCTGTTTTTT; clone_size: .; d_call: .; cdr3_length: 17; j_call: TRBJ2-2; v_call: TRBV27
cdr3_aa: CASSEGPEQYF; cdr3_nt: TGTGCCAGCAGTGAAGGTCCCGAGCAGTACTTC; clone_size: .; d_call: .; cdr3_length: 11; j_call: TRBJ2-7; v_call: TRBV2
cdr3_aa: CASSPGGTNEKLFF; cdr3_nt: TGCGCCAGCAGCCCGGGGGGAACTAATGAAAAACTGTTTTTT; clone_size: .; d_call: .; cdr3_length: 14; j_call: TRBJ1-4; v_call: TRBV5-1
cdr3_aa: CASIRREREKLFF; cdr3_nt: TGTGCCAGCATTCGCAGGGAAAGGGAAAAACTGTTTTTT; clone_size: .; d_call: .; cdr3_length: 13; j_call: TRBJ1-4; v_call: TRBV2
cdr3_aa: CASSLGPRGGGYEQYF; cdr3_nt: TGTGCCAGCAGCTTGGGCCCGCGGGGGGGCGGCTACGAGCAGTACTTC; clone_size: .; d_call: TRBD2; cdr3_length: 16; j_call: TRBJ2-7; v_call: TRBV5-4
cdr3_aa: CASSPGPARDEQYF; cdr3_nt: TGTGCCAGCTCACCGGGACCGGCTCGGGACGAGCAGTACTTC; clone_size: once; d_call: .; cdr3_length: 14; j_call: TRBJ2-7; v_call: TRBV18
cdr3_aa: CASSPQGIEQFF; cdr3_nt: TGTGCCAGCTCGCCACAGGGGATTGAGCAGTTCTTC; clone_size: .; d_call: TRBD1; cdr3_length: 12; j_call: TRBJ2-1; v_call: TRBV18
cdr3_aa: CASSYSGTGYQPQHF; cdr3_nt: TGTGCCAGCAGTTATTCCGGGACAGGCTATCAGCCCCAGCATTTT; clone_size: .; d_call: TRBD1; cdr3_length: 15; j_call: TRBJ1-5; v_call: TRBV6-6
cdr3_aa: CASSAPSFYEQYF; cdr3_nt: TGTGCCAGCAGTGCCCCTTCGTTCTACGAGCAGTACTTC; clone_size: .; d_call: .; cdr3_length: 13; j_call: TRBJ2-7; v_call: TRBV6-6
cdr3_aa: CASSPISGRGTDTQYF; cdr3_nt: TGTGCCAGCAGCCCAATTAGCGGGAGGGGCACAGATACGCAGTATTTT; clone_size: once; d_call: TRBD2; cdr3_length: 16; j_call: TRBJ2-3; v_call: TRBV6-6
cdr3_aa: CASSPQNRGEAFF; cdr3_nt: TGTGCCAGCTCACCTCAAAACCGGGGTGAAGCTTTCTTT; clone_size: .; d_call: .; cdr3_length: 13; j_call: TRBJ1-1; v_call: TRBV18
cdr3_aa: CASSHLGTPNNEQFF; cdr3_nt: TGCGCCAGCAGCCACCTCGGGACACCCAACAATGAGCAGTTCTTC; clone_size: .; d_call: .; cdr3_length: 15; j_call: TRBJ2-1; v_call: TRBV4-3
cdr3_aa: CASSDGTGGRETQYF; cdr3_nt: TGTGCCAGCAGTGACGGGACAGGGGGCAGGGAGACCCAGTACTTC; clone_size: .; d_call: TRBD1; cdr3_length: 15; j_call: TRBJ2-5; v_call: TRBV2
cdr3_aa: CAWSLPRGSRGYTF; cdr3_nt: TGTGCCTGGAGCCTCCCGCGGGGCTCGAGGGGCTACACCTTC; clone_size: .; d_call: .; cdr3_length: 14; j_call: TRBJ1-2; v_call: TRBV30
cdr3_aa: CASSLAGTQQPGELFF; cdr3_nt: TGTGCCAGCAGCTTAGCCGGGACCCAACAACCGGGGGAGCTGTTTTTT; clone_size: .; d_call: .; cdr3_length: 16; j_call: TRBJ2-2; v_call: TRBV7-2
cdr3_aa: CATSRRPNEQFF; cdr3_nt: TGTGCCACCAGCAGGAGACCAAATGAGCAGTTCTTC; clone_size: .; d_call: .; cdr3_length: 12; j_call: TRBJ2-1; v_call: TRBV15
cdr3_aa: CASSSVEGYEQYF; cdr3_nt: TGTGCCAGCAGTTCGGTGGAGGGTTACGAGCAGTACTTC; clone_size: .; d_call: .; cdr3_length: 13; j_call: TRBJ2-7; v_call: TRBV7-2
cdr3_aa: CASNWSGEQYF; cdr3_nt: TGTGCCAGCAACTGGAGCGGGGAGCAGTACTTC; clone_size: .; d_call: .; cdr3_length: 11; j_call: TRBJ2-7; v_call: TRBV28
cdr3_aa: CASSWGGENTEAFF; cdr3_nt: TGTGCCAGCAGTTGGGGGGGGGAGAACACTGAAGCTTTCTTT; clone_size: .; d_call: .; cdr3_length: 14; j_call: TRBJ1-1; v_call: TRBV6-1
cdr3_aa: CSAREYGEAFF; cdr3_nt: TGCAGTGCTAGGGAGTACGGGGAAGCTTTCTTT; clone_size: .; d_call: .; cdr3_length: 11; j_call: TRBJ1-1; v_call: TRBV20-1
cdr3_aa: CASSLVGTSGEQYF; cdr3_nt: TGCGCCAGCAGCTTGGTAGGGACTAGCGGTGAGCAGTACTTC; clone_size: .; d_call: TRBD2; cdr3_length: 14; j_call: TRBJ2-7; v_call: TRBV5-1
cdr3_aa: CASSLGTGGRISYEQYF; cdr3_nt: TGTGCCAGCAGCTTAGGGACAGGGGGCCGTATCTCCTACGAGCAGTACTTC; clone_size: .; d_call: TRBD1; cdr3_length: 17; j_call: TRBJ2-7; v_call: TRBV7-8
cdr3_aa: CASSYFDLDSQETQYF; cdr3_nt: TGTGCCAGCAGTTACTTCGACCTGGACAGTCAAGAGACCCAGTACTTC; clone_size: .; d_call: .; cdr3_length: 16; j_call: TRBJ2-5; v_call: TRBV6-5
cdr3_aa: CASSEEQGGRTEAFF; cdr3_nt: TGTGCCAGCAGCGAGGAGCAGGGAGGTCGGACTGAAGCTTTCTTT; clone_size: .; d_call: .; cdr3_length: 15; j_call: TRBJ1-1; v_call: TRBV2
cdr3_aa: CAILGQGVNEQFF; cdr3_nt: TGTGCCATCCTCGGACAGGGAGTAAATGAGCAGTTCTTC; clone_size: few; d_call: TRBD1; cdr3_length: 13; j_call: TRBJ2-1; v_call: TRBV10-3
cdr3_aa: CASSSPLTGVWTQYF; cdr3_nt: TGTGCCAGTAGTTCACCCCTGACAGGGGTGTGGACCCAGTACTTC; clone_size: once; d_call: TRBD1; cdr3_length: 15; j_call: TRBJ2-5; v_call: TRBV19
cdr3_aa: CAISESSEMLYGYTF; cdr3_nt: TGTGCCATCAGTGAGTCGAGTGAGATGCTTTATGGCTACACCTTC; clone_size: many; d_call: .; cdr3_length: 15; j_call: TRBJ1-2; v_call: TRBV10-3
cdr3_aa: CATPGGGNSPLHF; cdr3_nt: TGTGCCACCCCGGGAGGAGGAAATTCACCCCTCCACTTT; clone_size: .; d_call: .; cdr3_length: 13; j_call: TRBJ1-6; v_call: TRBV30